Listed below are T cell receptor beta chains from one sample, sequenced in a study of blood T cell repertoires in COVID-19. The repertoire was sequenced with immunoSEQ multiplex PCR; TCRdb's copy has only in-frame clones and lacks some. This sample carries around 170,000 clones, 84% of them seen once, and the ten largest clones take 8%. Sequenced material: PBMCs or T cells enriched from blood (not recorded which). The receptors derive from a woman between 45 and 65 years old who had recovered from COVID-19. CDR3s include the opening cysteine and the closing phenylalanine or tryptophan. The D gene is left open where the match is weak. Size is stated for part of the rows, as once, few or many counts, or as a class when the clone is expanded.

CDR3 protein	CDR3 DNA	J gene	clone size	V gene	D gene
CASSDGLATYNEQFF	TGTGCCAGCAGCGATGGACTAGCGACATACAATGAGCAGTTCTTC	TRBJ2-1	.	TRBV5-5	TRBD2
CASSRTGGNTEAFF	TGTGCCAGCAGCCGGACAGGCGGGAACACTGAAGCTTTCTTT	TRBJ1-1	.	TRBV3-1/TRBV3-2	TRBD1
CASSQESRGFDEQFF	TGCGCCAGCAGCCAAGAATCCAGGGGTTTCGATGAGCAGTTCTTC	TRBJ2-1	few	TRBV4-3	.
CASSQDRGRHGELFF	TGTGCCAGCAGCCAGGACAGGGGGCGCCACGGGGAGCTGTTTTTT	TRBJ2-2	.	TRBV3-1/TRBV3-2	TRBD1
CASPRQGPGEKLFF	TGTGCCAGCCCACGACAGGGTCCAGGTGAAAAACTGTTTTTT	TRBJ1-4	.	TRBV25-1	TRBD1
CATSTQGSNTEAFF	TGTGCCACCTCGACGCAGGGGTCGAACACTGAAGCTTTCTTT	TRBJ1-1	.	TRBV10-3	.
CATTGYPSEDDTQYF	TGTGCCACCACGGGTTACCCATCGGAGGACGATACGCAGTATTTT	TRBJ2-3	.	TRBV18	.
CAISRGQNTGELFF	TGTGCCATCAGTCGCGGGCAAAACACCGGGGAGCTGTTTTTT	TRBJ2-2	.	TRBV10-3	.
CASSFLAAGNTIYF	TGTGCCAGCAGCTTCCTAGCTGCTGGAAACACCATATATTTT	TRBJ1-3	.	TRBV5-4	.
CASTPPDNSYEQYF	TGTGCCAGCACCCCTCCGGACAACTCCTACGAGCAGTACTTC	TRBJ2-7	.	TRBV7-9	.
CASSISRGEQYF	TGTGCCAGCAGCATCAGCCGGGGCGAGCAGTACTTC	TRBJ2-7	.	TRBV7-8	.
CASSLDGAGNSPLHF	TGTGCCAGCAGCTTAGATGGGGCGGGGAATTCACCCCTCCACTTT	TRBJ1-6	.	TRBV7-2	.
CASSSWGGGGETQYF	TGTGCCAGCAGCAGCTGGGGGGGAGGCGGGGAGACCCAGTACTTC	TRBJ2-5	.	TRBV5-5	TRBD2
CASSLDRVGGYTF	TGTGCCAGCAGCTTGGACAGGGTGGGTGGCTACACCTTC	TRBJ1-2	.	TRBV5-4	.
CASSTRTGLFTEAFF	TGTGCCAGCAGCACCCGGACAGGACTGTTCACTGAAGCTTTCTTT	TRBJ1-1	.	TRBV21-1	.
CASSQGLYSEQFF	TGTGCCAGCAGCCAGGGATTGTACAGTGAGCAGTTCTTC	TRBJ2-1	once	TRBV11-2	.
CASSLGPSLQGTEAFF	TGTGCCAGCTCACTCGGACCTTCCTTACAGGGGACTGAAGCTTTCTTT	TRBJ1-1	.	TRBV18	TRBD1
CASHNEATYNEQFF	TGCGCCAGCCATAACGAGGCCACCTACAATGAGCAGTTCTTC	TRBJ2-1	.	TRBV5-1	.
CASSLTGTAPRTATNEKLFF	TGTGCCAGCAGTTTAACTGGGACAGCACCTCGGACTGCAACTAATGAAAAACTGTTTTTT	TRBJ1-4	.	TRBV28	TRBD1
CASSRDRLTGELFF	TGTGCCAGTAGCCGGGACAGACTCACCGGGGAGCTGTTTTTT	TRBJ2-2	.	TRBV19	TRBD1
CASSLAGREPSADTQYF	TGCGCCAGCAGCTTGGCCGGGCGGGAGCCCTCCGCCGATACGCAGTATTTT	TRBJ2-3	.	TRBV5-1	TRBD2
CASSWRTGRNEKLFF	TGTGCCAGCAGCTGGAGGACAGGGAGAAATGAAAAACTGTTTTTT	TRBJ1-4	.	TRBV5-6	TRBD1
CASSTDREDVNSPLHF	TGTGCCAGCAGTACCGACAGGGAGGATGTCAATTCACCCCTCCACTTT	TRBJ1-6	.	TRBV28	TRBD1
CASSIGQGANEQYF	TGTGCCAGTAGTATAGGACAGGGGGCCAACGAGCAGTACTTC	TRBJ2-7	.	TRBV19	TRBD1
CASSRDNSSPLHF	TGTGCCAGCAGCCGGGACAACTCCTCACCCCTCCACTTT	TRBJ1-6	.	TRBV11-1	.
CASSGRGGSKNIQYF	TGTGCCAGCTCCGGGCGGGGGGGCTCCAAAAACATTCAGTACTTC	TRBJ2-4	.	TRBV11-2	TRBD2
CATSSDAGGAGGYTF	TGTGCCACCAGCAGTGATGCAGGGGGCGCGGGGGGCTACACCTTC	TRBJ1-2	.	TRBV15	TRBD1
CASSKRTSESGELFF	TGCGCCAGCAGTAAACGGACTAGCGAGAGCGGGGAGCTGTTTTTT	TRBJ2-2	.	TRBV5-1	TRBD2
CASSTLTSGFIYNEQFF	TGTGCCAGTAGTACCCTAACTAGCGGATTTATCTACAATGAGCAGTTCTTC	TRBJ2-1	.	TRBV19	TRBD2
CASSSRDSSYNEQFF	TGTGCCAGTAGTAGCCGGGACAGCTCCTACAATGAGCAGTTCTTC	TRBJ2-1	.	TRBV19	TRBD1
CASSSGSTGAEQYF	TGTGCCAGCAGCAGTGGGTCGACAGGGGCCGAGCAGTACTTC	TRBJ2-7	.	TRBV7-2	TRBD1
CASSDARQVVKHTEAFF	TGTGCCAGCAGTGATGCTAGACAGGTTGTTAAACACACTGAAGCTTTCTTT	TRBJ1-1	.	TRBV27	.
CASSRRGTGYEQYF	TGTGCCAGCAGCCGAAGGGGGACAGGCTACGAGCAGTACTTC	TRBJ2-7	.	TRBV11-3	TRBD1
CASSFWTGGRAGNTIYF	TGTGCCAGCAGCTTCTGGACAGGGGGGCGAGCTGGAAACACCATATATTTT	TRBJ1-3	.	TRBV7-9	TRBD1
CASSPGQGLPQHF	TGTGCCAGCAGCCCGGGACAGGGGTTGCCCCAGCATTTT	TRBJ1-5	.	TRBV6-5	TRBD1
CASSQDHTSGSSWAYEQYF	TGTGCCAGCAGCCAAGATCACACTAGCGGGAGTTCTTGGGCCTACGAGCAGTACTTC	TRBJ2-7	.	TRBV4-2	TRBD2
CASSVGTPKGGGDLAAQYF	TGTGCCAGCAGCGTCGGGACACCCAAAGGGGGGGGAGATCTTGCGGCCCAGTACTTC	TRBJ2-5	.	TRBV21-1	.
CASSFSGGSTDTQYF	TGTGCCAGCAGCTTTAGCGGGGGTTCCACAGATACGCAGTATTTT	TRBJ2-3	.	TRBV7-3	TRBD2
CASSLQAGVRFQHF	TGTGCCAGCAGCTTACAGGCGGGGGTTAGGTTCCAGCATTTT	TRBJ1-5	.	TRBV6-2/TRBV6-3	.
CASSPRTYGYTF	TGTGCCAGCAGTCCCCGGACTTATGGCTACACCTTC	TRBJ1-2	.	TRBV28	.
CASSQIGSFDEQYF	TGTGCCAGCAGCCAGATAGGGAGTTTCGACGAGCAGTACTTC	TRBJ2-7	.	TRBV4-2	.
CASSQASAGGYTF	TGTGCCAGCAGCCAAGCAAGCGCCGGCGGCTACACCTTC	TRBJ1-2	once	TRBV3-1/TRBV3-2	.
CASSFGLNLYEQYF	TGTGCCAGCAGCTTTGGACTCAATCTCTACGAGCAGTACTTC	TRBJ2-7	.	TRBV5-6	.
CASTDWSWRLNEKLFF	TGTGCCAGCACTGACTGGAGTTGGCGGCTTAATGAAAAACTGTTTTTT	TRBJ1-4	.	TRBV27	.
CSVDSVYGYTF	TGCAGCGTTGATTCCGTCTATGGCTACACCTTC	TRBJ1-2	.	TRBV29-1	.
CASTDNNEQFF	TGTGCCAGCACGGACAACAATGAGCAGTTCTTC	TRBJ2-1	.	TRBV28	.
CASRADYQETQYF	TGTGCCAGCAGAGCGGACTACCAAGAGACCCAGTACTTC	TRBJ2-5	.	TRBV2	.
CASSQTGTGANYGYTF	TGTGCCAGCAGCCAAACCGGGACAGGAGCTAACTATGGCTACACCTTC	TRBJ1-2	.	TRBV4-2	TRBD1
CASSPRVKSEQFF	TGCGCCAGCAGCCCACGAGTCAAGTCCGAGCAGTTCTTC	TRBJ2-1	.	TRBV4-3	.
CASQGDTGELFF	TGTGCCAGCCAGGGGGACACCGGGGAGCTGTTTTTT	TRBJ2-2	.	TRBV9	TRBD1
CASSLRLYRDTTDTQYF	TGTGCCAGCAGCTTACGACTGTATCGGGACACCACAGATACGCAGTATTTT	TRBJ2-3	.	TRBV7-9	.
CASSAGAAIYGYTF	TGTGCCAGCAGCGCCGGTGCTGCTATCTATGGCTACACCTTC	TRBJ1-2	.	TRBV28	.
CASSLGTGRSYEQYF	TGTGCCAGCAGCTTGGGGACAGGGCGCAGCTACGAGCAGTACTTC	TRBJ2-7	.	TRBV5-6	TRBD1
CASSFDRTGYGYTF	TGTGCCAGCAGCTTCGACCGGACAGGCTATGGCTACACCTTC	TRBJ1-2	.	TRBV7-9	TRBD1